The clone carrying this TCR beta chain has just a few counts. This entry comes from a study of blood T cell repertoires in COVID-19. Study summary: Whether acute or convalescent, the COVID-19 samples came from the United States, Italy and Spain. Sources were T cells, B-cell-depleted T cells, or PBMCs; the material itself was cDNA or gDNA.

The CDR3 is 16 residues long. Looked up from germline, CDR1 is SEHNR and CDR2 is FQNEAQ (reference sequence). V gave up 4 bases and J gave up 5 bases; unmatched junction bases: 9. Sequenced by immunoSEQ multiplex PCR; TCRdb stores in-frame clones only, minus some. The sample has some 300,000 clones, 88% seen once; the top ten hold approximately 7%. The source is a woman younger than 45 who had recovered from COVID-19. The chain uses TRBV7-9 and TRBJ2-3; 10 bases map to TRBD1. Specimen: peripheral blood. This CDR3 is CASSSGQGWVKDTQYF. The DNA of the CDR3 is TGTGCCAGCAGCTCGGGACAGGGGTGGGTGAAAGATACGCAGTATTTT.